Shown below are 5 T cell receptor beta chains from a single sample sequenced in a study of blood T cell repertoires in COVID-19. Sequencing used immunoSEQ multiplex PCR; TCRdb keeps in-frame clones, though not all of them. This table holds over 250,000 clones, around 90% found once. Sequencing used peripheral blood. Receptors were obtained from a man aged 60-69 years who had recovered from COVID-19.

The J gene is TRBJ2-3, the V gene TRBV25-1; possible D gene TRBD1, 6 bases. Germline CDR1 reads MGHDK; CDR2 reads SYGVNS. V lost 8 bases, J lost 3 bases, and 18 bases lay in between. This CDR3 spans 15 amino acids. This chain's CDR3 is CASLARAGVTDTQYF. The CDR3 DNA sequence: TGTGCCAGCCTGGCCAGGGCAGGGGTGACAGATACGCAGTATTTT.

The CDR3 here is CASSPDWGDEQFF. In DNA form, the CDR3 reads TGTGCCAGCAGCCCAGACTGGGGGGATGAGCAGTTCTTC. V usage is TRBV7-2 and J usage is TRBJ2-1, with D possibly being TRBD2 (6 bases). V shed 5 bases and J shed 8 bases, with 13 bases lying between them. From germline, CDR1 is SGHTA and CDR2 FQGNSA. The CDR3 is 13 amino acids.

The V call is TRBV19, the J call TRBJ1-6; perhaps TRBD1 as D (5 bases). The CDR3 consists of 16 residues. The germline V and J ends were trimmed by 0 bases and 9 bases, with 15 bases remaining between them. From germline, CDR1 is LNHDA and CDR2 SQIVND (reference sequence). CDR3 protein: CASSIDFTGGGSPLHF. The CDR3 DNA reads as TGTGCCAGTAGTATAGATTTCACCGGGGGAGGTTCACCCCTCCACTTT. Using reference TRBV19 and TRBJ1-6 for the parts outside the CDR3, the full variable domain is DGGITQSPKYLFRKEGQNVTLSCEQNLNHDAMYWYRQDPGQGLRLIYYSQIVNDFQKGDIAEGYSVSREKKESFPLTVTSAQKNPTAFYLCASSIDFTGGGSPLHFGNGTRLTVT.

This chain uses TRBV2 with TRBJ2-3, with no clear D. Germline V gene sequence: CDR1 SNHLY, CDR2 FYNNEI. Trimming took off 0 bases at V and 4 bases at J, with 11 bases between the two ends. The CDR3 covers 15 residues. CDR3 region: CASSEAVHSSDTQYF. In nucleotides, the CDR3 is TGTGCCAGCAGTGAAGCGGTCCACAGTTCAGATACGCAGTATTTT.

This clone was seen more than once but under ten times. The J gene is TRBJ1-2, the V gene TRBV4-2, with TRBD1 matching over 9 bases. CDR3 length equals 17 residues. V dropped 4 bases and J dropped 7; count of bases not matched to a gene: 16. Germline lookup yields CDR1 LGHNA and CDR2 YNFKEQ. The CDR3 reads CASSPTGTGSFGSGYTF. The CDR3 region has the DNA TGTGCCAGCAGCCCAACCGGGACAGGGTCATTTGGTAGTGGCTACACCTTC.